Given below is one T cell receptor (beta chain) in context. Its antigen is unidentified. Primers: 60 Vbeta forward and 13 Jbeta reverse. Measured with immunoSEQ multiplex PCR; TCRdb has only the in-frame clones, and not every one. Here the sample spans over 150,000 clones, more than 80% being singletons. Per germline, CDR1 GTSNPN and CDR2 SVGIG (reference sequence). The CDR3 runs 15 residues. J gave up 8 bases and V 0 bases, and 6 bases lay outside the gene matches. The sample belongs to a study of cytomegalovirus exposure and HLA in healthy donors. For the study at large: An analysis done earlier identified fewer than 140 million unique TCR beta sequences from approximately 200 million T cells. Most donors, roughly 77% of 398 genotyped, fell in the Caucasian-associated ancestry cluster.

Findings of the study overall: In a later analysis, TCR association rates varied by HLA locus: DRB1 most, HLA-C fewest. Immune exposure information comprised only CMV serostatus.

The chain recombines TRBV30 with TRBJ2-1, with 11 bases that match TRBD2. Sequenced input: PBMCs. The clonotype comes from a woman aged 25 to 39 in good health and CMV-seropositive. In DNA form, the CDR3 reads TGTGCCTGGAGTGTAGTAGCGGGGGGGGGCTATGAGCAGTTCTTC. Protein product: CAWSVVAGGGYEQFF. Drawing the rest from reference TRBV30 and TRBJ2-1, the complete variable domain is SQTIHQWPATLVQPVGSPLSLECTVEGTSNPNLYWYRQAAGRGLQLLFYSVGIGQISSEVPQNLSASRPQDRQFILSSKKLLLSDSGFYLCAWSVVAGGGYEQFFGPGTRLTVL.